This entry lists 8 T cell receptor beta chains sequenced from one sample in a study of neurological immune-mediated disorders. MiXCR was run by TCRdb on the 5' RACE reads, yielding one entry per CDR3 protein. This table holds 55,000 or so distinct CDR3 sequences, 4% found once. Sequencing was carried out using CD4+ T cells from blood. Every receptor here comes from a woman aged 40-49 years with multiple sclerosis.

This clonotype has a count of ten or more. The chain has TRBV5-1 and TRBJ1-3, with TRBD1 as a possible D gene (6 bases). V gave up 0 bases and J gave up 3 bases, with 13 bases separating them. Germline V gives CDR1 SGHRS, CDR2 YFSETQ. The length of the CDR3 is 16 residues. CDR3 in amino acids: CASSLAGTSLGNTIYF. CDR3 DNA sequence: TGCGCCAGCAGCTTGGCCGGGACAAGCCTTGGAAACACCATATATTTT.

There are a few counts of this clonotype. The chain joins TRBV25-1 to TRBJ2-7; D perhaps matches TRBD1 (5 bases). Germline values: CDR1 MGHDK, CDR2 SYGVNS. The CDR3 covers 14 residues. Trimming removed 0 bases at V and 3 bases at J, with 9 bases between. The CDR3 region has the DNA TGTGCCAGCAGTGAATATGAAGACAGCTACGAGCAGTACTTC. Amino acid sequence: CASSEYEDSYEQYF.

This clonotype has ten or more counts. The V and J genes are TRBV29-1 and TRBJ1-1; perhaps TRBD1 as D (5 bases). The CDR3 covers 13 residues. V lost 3 bases and J lost 2, with 10 bases in between. Germline CDR1 reads SQVTM; CDR2 reads ANQGSEA. Here the CDR3 DNA reads TGCAGCGTTGAGGAGGGGTCAAACACTGAAGCTTTCTTT. Protein product: CSVEEGSNTEAFF. Full variable domain (rest looked up from reference TRBV29-1 and TRBJ1-1): SAVISQKPSRDICQRGTSLTIQCQVDSQVTMMFWYRQQPGQSLTLIATANQGSEATYESGFVIDKFPISRPNLTFSTLTVSNMSPEDSSIYLCSVEEGSNTEAFFGQGTRLTVV.

This clonotype was seen at least ten times. The rearrangement uses TRBV11-2 and TRBJ1-6; D is unresolved. The CDR3 contains 13 residues. Between the trimmed V and J ends, which lost 5 bases and 4 bases, there was a span of 6 bases. Germline-derived CDR1 and CDR2 are SGHAT and FQNNGV. As DNA, the CDR3 is TGTGCCAGCAGCGACCAATATAATTCACCCCTCCACTTT. It encodes CASSDQYNSPLHF.

This clonotype was seen ten or more times. The V and J genes are TRBV6-5 and TRBJ1-3; unclear D gene. Germline CDR1 and CDR2: MNHEY and SVGAGI. V lost 3 bases and J lost 3, with 9 bases in between. This CDR3 spans 14 amino acids. In DNA form, the CDR3 reads TGTGCCAGCAGTTATGGTATCGGTGGAAACACCATATATTTT. Translated: CASSYGIGGNTIYF.

This clonotype has at least ten counts. The CDR3 region has the DNA TGTGCCAGCAGCTTCGAAGGAGAGGATGGCTACACCTTC. This gives the protein CASSFEGEDGYTF. The chain couples TRBV14 to TRBJ1-2; unclear D gene. Germline loops: CDR1 SGHDN, CDR2 FVKESK. The CDR3 is made up of 13 amino acids. V was shortened by 5 bases and J by 6 bases, with 13 bases between the two germline ends.

This clonotype was recorded many times. The CDR3 region has the DNA TGTGCCAGCAGCTTCCAAAGGGGGGTTGGCTACACCTTC. This codes for CASSFQRGVGYTF. The chain couples TRBV12-3 or TRBV12-4 to TRBJ1-2; weak D call: TRBD1 (6 bases). The V end lost 6 bases, the J end lost 7 bases, and 15 bases lay between the germline ends. CDR3 length: 13 residues.

The table lists this clonotype with many counts. This may come from a read error, since a much larger clone is one base off. The J gene is TRBJ2-3, the V gene TRBV6-2 or TRBV6-3; D is undetermined. Deletions cut 10 bases from V and 2 bases from J, with 13 bases between. Germline lookup yields CDR1 MNHEY and CDR2 SVGEGT. The CDR3 is 13 residues long. CDR3 DNA: TGTGCCACCGGGCTAGTTCACACAGATACGCAGTATTTT. This translates into CATGLVHTDTQYF.